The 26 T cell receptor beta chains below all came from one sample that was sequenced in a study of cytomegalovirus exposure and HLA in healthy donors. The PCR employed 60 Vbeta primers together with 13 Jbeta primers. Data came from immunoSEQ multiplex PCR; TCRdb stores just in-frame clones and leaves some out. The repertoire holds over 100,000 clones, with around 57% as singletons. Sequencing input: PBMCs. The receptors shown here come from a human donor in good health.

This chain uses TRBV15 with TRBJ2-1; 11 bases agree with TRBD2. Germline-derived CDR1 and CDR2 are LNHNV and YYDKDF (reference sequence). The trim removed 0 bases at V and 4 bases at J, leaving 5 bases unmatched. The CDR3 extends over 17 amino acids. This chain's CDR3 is CATSRELAGVRYNEQFF. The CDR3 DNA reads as TGTGCCACCAGCAGAGAACTAGCGGGGGTCCGATACAATGAGCAGTTCTTC.

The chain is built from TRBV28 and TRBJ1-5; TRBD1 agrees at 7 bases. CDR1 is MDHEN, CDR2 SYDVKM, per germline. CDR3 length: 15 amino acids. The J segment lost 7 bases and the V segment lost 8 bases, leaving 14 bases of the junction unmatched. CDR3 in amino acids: CASLSLTGRWQPQHF. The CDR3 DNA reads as TGTGCCAGCCTCTCGTTGACAGGGCGTTGGCAGCCCCAGCATTTT.

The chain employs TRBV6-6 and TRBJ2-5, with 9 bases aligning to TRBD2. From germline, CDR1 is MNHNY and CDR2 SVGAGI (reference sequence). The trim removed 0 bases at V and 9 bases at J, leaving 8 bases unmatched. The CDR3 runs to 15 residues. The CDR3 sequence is CASSYSASGTEAQYF. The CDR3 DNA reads TGTGCCAGCAGTTACTCTGCTAGCGGGACGGAGGCCCAGTACTTC.

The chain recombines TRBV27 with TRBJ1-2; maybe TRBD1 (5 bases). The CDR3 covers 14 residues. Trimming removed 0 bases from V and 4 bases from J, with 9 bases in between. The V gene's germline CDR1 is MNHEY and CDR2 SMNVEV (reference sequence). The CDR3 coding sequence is TGTGCCAGCAGTTTATCGGGGGGAGGCTATGGCTACACCTTC. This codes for CASSLSGGGYGYTF.

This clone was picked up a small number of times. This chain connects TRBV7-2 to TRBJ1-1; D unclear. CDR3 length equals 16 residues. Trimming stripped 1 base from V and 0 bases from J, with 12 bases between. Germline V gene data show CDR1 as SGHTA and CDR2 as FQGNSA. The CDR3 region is CASSLGAGLLNTEAFF. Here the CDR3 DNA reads TGTGCCAGCAGCTTAGGGGCAGGACTTCTGAACACTGAAGCTTTCTTT.

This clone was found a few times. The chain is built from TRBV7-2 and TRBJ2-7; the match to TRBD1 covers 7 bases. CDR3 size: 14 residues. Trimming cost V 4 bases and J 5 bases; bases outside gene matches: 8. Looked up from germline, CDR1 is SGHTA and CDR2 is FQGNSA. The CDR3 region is CASSSWTGLDEQYF. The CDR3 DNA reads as TGTGCCAGCAGCTCTTGGACAGGATTGGACGAGCAGTACTTC.

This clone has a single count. Written as DNA, the CDR3 is TGTGCCAGCAGTGAAAGCCAGAACACTGAAGCTTTCTTT. Its protein is CASSESQNTEAFF. The V and J genes are TRBV6-1 and TRBJ1-1; D gene uncertain. The V end was cut by 2 bases, the J end by 1 base, with 5 bases between. CDR1 and CDR2 (germline): MNHNS, SASEGT. The CDR3 loop spans 13 amino acids.

CDR3 in amino acids: CASRVAGELFF. CDR3 sequence (DNA): TGTGCCAGCAGGGTAGCCGGGGAGCTGTTTTTT. The chain has TRBV28 and TRBJ2-2, with no clear D. Germline CDR1 is MDHEN and CDR2 is SYDVKM. V lost 6 bases to trimming and J lost 6 bases, with 5 bases between them. The CDR3 sequence is 11 residues long.

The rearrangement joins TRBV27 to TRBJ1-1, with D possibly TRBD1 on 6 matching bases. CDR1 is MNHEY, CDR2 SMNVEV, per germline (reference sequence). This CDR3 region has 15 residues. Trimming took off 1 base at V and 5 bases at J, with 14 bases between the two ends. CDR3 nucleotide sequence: TGTGCCAGCAGTTTATGGGGAGGGGGAGGTACTGAAGCTTTCTTT. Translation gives CASSLWGGGGTEAFF.

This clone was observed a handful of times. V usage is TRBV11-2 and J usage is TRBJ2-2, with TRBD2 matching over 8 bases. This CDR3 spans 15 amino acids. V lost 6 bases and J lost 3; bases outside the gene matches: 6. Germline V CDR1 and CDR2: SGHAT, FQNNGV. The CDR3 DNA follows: TGTGCCAGCAGGCGAACTAGCGGCGACACCGGGGAGCTGTTTTTT. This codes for CASRRTSGDTGELFF.

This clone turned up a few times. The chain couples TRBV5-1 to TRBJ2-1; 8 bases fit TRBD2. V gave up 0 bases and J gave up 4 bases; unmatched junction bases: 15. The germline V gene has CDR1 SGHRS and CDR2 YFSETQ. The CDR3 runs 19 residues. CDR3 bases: TGCGCCAGCAGCTTGGATCATGGAGCGGGGGCGCGTGGATACAATGAGCAGTTCTTC. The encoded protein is CASSLDHGAGARGYNEQFF.

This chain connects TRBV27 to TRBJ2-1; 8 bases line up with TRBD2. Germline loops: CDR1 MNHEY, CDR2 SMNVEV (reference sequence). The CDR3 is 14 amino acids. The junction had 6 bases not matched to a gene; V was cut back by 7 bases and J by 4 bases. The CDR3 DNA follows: TGTGCCAGCAAAGGAGCGGGAGTATACAATGAGCAGTTCTTC. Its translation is CASKGAGVYNEQFF.

The CDR3 coding sequence is TGTGCCAGCGTCCTGCTAGCGGGAGTTGTAGATACGCAGTATTTT. Translation: CASVLLAGVVDTQYF. V is TRBV7-4 and J is TRBJ2-3; 10 bases map to TRBD2. Germline loops: CDR1 SGHVT, CDR2 SQSDAQ. V was clipped by 8 bases and J by 5 bases; unmatched bases: 10. This CDR3 region has 15 residues.

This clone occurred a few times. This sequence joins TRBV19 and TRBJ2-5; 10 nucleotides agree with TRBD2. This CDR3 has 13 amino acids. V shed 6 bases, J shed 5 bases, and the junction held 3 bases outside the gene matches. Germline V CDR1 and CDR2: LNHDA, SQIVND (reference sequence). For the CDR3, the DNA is TGTGCCAGTAGGTTGACTAGCGGGGAGACCCAGTACTTC. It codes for CASRLTSGETQYF.

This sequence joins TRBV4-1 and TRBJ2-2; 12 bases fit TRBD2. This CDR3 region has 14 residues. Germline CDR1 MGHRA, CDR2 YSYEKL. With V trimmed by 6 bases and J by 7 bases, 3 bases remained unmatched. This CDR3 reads CASRLAGGIGELFF. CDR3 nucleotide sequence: TGCGCCAGCAGACTAGCGGGAGGAATCGGGGAGCTGTTTTTT.

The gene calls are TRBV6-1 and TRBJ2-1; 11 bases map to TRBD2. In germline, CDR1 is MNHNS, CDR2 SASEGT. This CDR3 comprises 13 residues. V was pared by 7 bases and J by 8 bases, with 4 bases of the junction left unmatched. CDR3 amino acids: CASKGLAVDEQFF. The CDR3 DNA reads TGTGCCAGCAAGGGACTAGCGGTGGATGAGCAGTTCTTC.

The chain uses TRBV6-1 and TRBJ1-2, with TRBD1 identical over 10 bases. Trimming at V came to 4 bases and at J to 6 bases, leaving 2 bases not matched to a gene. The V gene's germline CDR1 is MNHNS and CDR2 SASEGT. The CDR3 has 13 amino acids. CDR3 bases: TGTGCCAGCAGTGCGACAGGGGGCCATGGCTACACCTTC. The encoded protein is CASSATGGHGYTF.

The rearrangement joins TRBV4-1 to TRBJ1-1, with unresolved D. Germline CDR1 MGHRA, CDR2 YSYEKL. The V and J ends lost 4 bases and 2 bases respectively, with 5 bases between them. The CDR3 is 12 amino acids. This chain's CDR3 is CASSPTNTEAFF. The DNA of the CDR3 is TGCGCCAGCAGCCCGACAAACACTGAAGCTTTCTTT.

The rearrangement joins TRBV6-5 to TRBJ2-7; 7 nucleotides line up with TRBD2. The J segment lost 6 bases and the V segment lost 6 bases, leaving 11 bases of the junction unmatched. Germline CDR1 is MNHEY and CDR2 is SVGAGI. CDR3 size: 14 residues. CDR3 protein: CASRPQGLVGEQYF. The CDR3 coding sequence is TGTGCCAGCAGACCACAAGGACTAGTAGGCGAGCAGTACTTC.

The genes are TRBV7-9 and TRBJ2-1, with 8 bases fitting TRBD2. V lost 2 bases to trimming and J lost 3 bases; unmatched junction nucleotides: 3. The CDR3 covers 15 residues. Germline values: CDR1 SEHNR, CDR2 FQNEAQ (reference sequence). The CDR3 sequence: CASSLSSGSYNEQFF. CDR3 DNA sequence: TGTGCCAGCAGCTTATCAAGCGGGAGCTACAATGAGCAGTTCTTC. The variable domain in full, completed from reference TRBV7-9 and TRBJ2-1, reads DTGVSQNPRHKITKRGQNVTFRCDPISEHNRLYWYRQTLGQGPEFLTYFQNEAQLEKSRLLSDRFSAERPKGSFSTLEIQRTEQGDSAMYLCASSLSSGSYNEQFFGPGTRLTVL.

CDR3 amino acids: CASSEQLGSVSGNEQFF. DNA for the CDR3: TGTGCCAGCAGTGAACAACTCGGGAGTGTGTCGGGAAATGAGCAGTTCTTC. The chain employs TRBV6-1 and TRBJ2-1, with D possibly being TRBD2 (6 bases). This CDR3 comprises 17 residues. The V and J ends lost 2 bases and 7 bases respectively, with 21 bases between them. Germline values: CDR1 MNHNS, CDR2 SASEGT.

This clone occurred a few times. The DNA for the CDR3 is TGCGCCAGCAGAAAGAGGGCAGCTAGCACAGATACGCAGTATTTT. Amino acids: CASRKRAASTDTQYF. V and J are TRBV4-1 and TRBJ2-3; tentatively, D is TRBD2 (5 bases). V dropped 6 bases and J dropped 0 bases, with 13 bases sitting between them. The germline gives CDR1 MGHRA, CDR2 YSYEKL. This CDR3 spans 15 amino acids.

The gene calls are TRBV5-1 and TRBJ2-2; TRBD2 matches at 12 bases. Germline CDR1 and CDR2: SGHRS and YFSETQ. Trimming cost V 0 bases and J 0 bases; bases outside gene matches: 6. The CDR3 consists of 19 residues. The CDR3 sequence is CASSLEGLAGLANTGELFF. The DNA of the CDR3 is TGCGCCAGCAGCTTGGAGGGACTAGCGGGTCTAGCGAACACCGGGGAGCTGTTTTTT.

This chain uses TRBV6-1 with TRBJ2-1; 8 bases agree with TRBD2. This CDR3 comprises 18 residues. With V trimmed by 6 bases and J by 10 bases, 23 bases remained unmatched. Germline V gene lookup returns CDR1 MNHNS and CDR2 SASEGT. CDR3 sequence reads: CASRETITSGRGPQEQFF. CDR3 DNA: TGTGCCAGCAGGGAAACCATTACTAGCGGCCGGGGGCCGCAGGAGCAGTTCTTC.

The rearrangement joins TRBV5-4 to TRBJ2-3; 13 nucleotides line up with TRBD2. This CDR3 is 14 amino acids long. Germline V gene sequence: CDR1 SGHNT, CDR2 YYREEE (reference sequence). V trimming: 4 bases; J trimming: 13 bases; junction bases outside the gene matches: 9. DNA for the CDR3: TGTGCCAGCAGCATAGGGACTAGCGGGGAAAAGAAGTATTTT. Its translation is CASSIGTSGEKKYF.

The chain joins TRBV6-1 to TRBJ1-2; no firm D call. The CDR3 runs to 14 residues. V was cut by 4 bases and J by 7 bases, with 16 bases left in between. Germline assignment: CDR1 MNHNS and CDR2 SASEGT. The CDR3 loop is CASSARSESVGYTF. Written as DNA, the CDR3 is TGTGCCAGCAGTGCCCGATCTGAGTCGGTTGGCTACACCTTC.